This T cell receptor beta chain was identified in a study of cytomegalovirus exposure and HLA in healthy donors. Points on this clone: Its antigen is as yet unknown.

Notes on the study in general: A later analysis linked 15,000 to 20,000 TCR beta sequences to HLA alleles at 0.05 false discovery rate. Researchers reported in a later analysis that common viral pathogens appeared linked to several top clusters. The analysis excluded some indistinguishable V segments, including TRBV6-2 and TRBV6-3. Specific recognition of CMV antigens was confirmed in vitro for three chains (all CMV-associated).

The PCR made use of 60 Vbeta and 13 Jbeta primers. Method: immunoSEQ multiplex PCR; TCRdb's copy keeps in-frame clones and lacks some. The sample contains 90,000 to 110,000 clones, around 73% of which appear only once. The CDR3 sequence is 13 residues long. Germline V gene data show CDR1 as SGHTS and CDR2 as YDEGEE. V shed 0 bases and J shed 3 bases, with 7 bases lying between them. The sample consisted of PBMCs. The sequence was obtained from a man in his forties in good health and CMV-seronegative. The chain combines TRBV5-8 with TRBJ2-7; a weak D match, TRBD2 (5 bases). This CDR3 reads CASSLAGFYEQYF. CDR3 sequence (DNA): TGTGCCAGCAGCTTGGCGGGGTTCTACGAGCAGTACTTC.